These T cell receptor beta chains were read from a single sample in a study of T-cell reconstitution after alpha-beta-depleted transplantation in children. Each CDR3 protein is one row after TCRdb ran MiXCR on the PCR reads. The table includes approximately 650,000 distinct CDR3 sequences, over 10% detected once. The sequenced sample was PBMCs, obtained before TCRalphabeta/CD19-depleted stem cell transplant. The receptor source for this set is a girl aged 2 to 9 with congenital amegakaryocytic thrombocytopenia, due to receive a stem cell transplant. CDR3s include the opening cysteine and the closing phenylalanine or tryptophan. The order of the fields is CDR3 length, J gene, V gene, CDR3 protein.

len: 15
j_gene: TRBJ2-1
v_gene: TRBV20-1
CDR3aa: CSAPYPLAGYNEQFF

len: 12
j_gene: TRBJ1-2
v_gene: TRBV5-1
CDR3aa: CASSPGDRGYTF

len: 14
j_gene: TRBJ2-1
v_gene: TRBV11-2
CDR3aa: CASSPGTTNNEQFF

len: 14
j_gene: TRBJ2-1
v_gene: TRBV12-3/TRBV12-4
CDR3aa: CASSPPTSYNEQFF

len: 16
j_gene: TRBJ1-5
v_gene: TRBV28
CDR3aa: CASSFVGGRWDQPQHF

len: 15
j_gene: TRBJ2-1
v_gene: TRBV5-4
CDR3aa: CAASGGRVPYNEQFF

len: 14
j_gene: TRBJ2-3
v_gene: TRBV20-1
CDR3aa: CSASGPHGADTQYF

len: 15
j_gene: TRBJ2-3
v_gene: TRBV6-5
CDR3aa: CASSYGTGETDTQYF

len: 15
j_gene: TRBJ2-1
v_gene: TRBV12-3/TRBV12-4
CDR3aa: CASSTRSVSYNEQFF

len: 15
j_gene: TRBJ2-1
v_gene: TRBV29-1
CDR3aa: CSGGTSGSFRNEQFF

len: 13
j_gene: TRBJ2-7
v_gene: TRBV7-9
CDR3aa: CASSLVLQSEQYF

len: 16
j_gene: TRBJ2-3
v_gene: TRBV5-4
CDR3aa: CASSLASTHSTDTQYF

len: 19
j_gene: TRBJ2-1
v_gene: TRBV5-1
CDR3aa: CASSFRFFSIRGNYNEQFF

len: 15
j_gene: TRBJ2-1
v_gene: TRBV4-1
CDR3aa: CASSPPLAAYNEQFF

len: 14
j_gene: TRBJ2-1
v_gene: TRBV5-1
CDR3aa: CASSPQSSYNEQFF

len: 13
j_gene: TRBJ2-2
v_gene: TRBV9
CDR3aa: CASSVGGAGELFF

len: 15
j_gene: TRBJ2-7
v_gene: TRBV20-1
CDR3aa: CSAITPDRGGYEQYF

len: 13
j_gene: TRBJ2-3
v_gene: TRBV29-1
CDR3aa: CSVEQGGTDTQYF

len: 13
j_gene: TRBJ2-3
v_gene: TRBV3-1
CDR3aa: CASGTSEGDTQYF

len: 14
j_gene: TRBJ2-1
v_gene: TRBV12-3/TRBV12-4
CDR3aa: CASSYRGERNEQFF

len: 14
j_gene: TRBJ2-7
v_gene: TRBV27
CDR3aa: CASSFRQGRDEQYF

len: 19
j_gene: TRBJ1-6
v_gene: TRBV5-1
CDR3aa: CASSLGVITWPRPNSPLHF

len: 16
j_gene: TRBJ2-1
v_gene: TRBV10-3
CDR3aa: CAISSLELAGYNEQFF

len: 13
j_gene: TRBJ1-1
v_gene: TRBV20-1
CDR3aa: CSAIGILNTEAFF

len: 15
j_gene: TRBJ1-5
v_gene: TRBV5-1
CDR3aa: CASSRRRGGNQPQHF

len: 13
j_gene: TRBJ2-3
v_gene: TRBV5-1
CDR3aa: CASSFQDGDTQYF

len: 15
j_gene: TRBJ2-1
v_gene: TRBV7-2
CDR3aa: CASSLLRLADNEQFF

len: 17
j_gene: TRBJ2-1
v_gene: TRBV5-1
CDR3aa: CASSLAVDRALANEQFF

len: 15
j_gene: TRBJ2-7
v_gene: TRBV5-1
CDR3aa: CASSGGQAPPYEQYF

len: 15
j_gene: TRBJ2-1
v_gene: TRBV12-3/TRBV12-4
CDR3aa: CASSRSGRADNEQFF

len: 15
j_gene: TRBJ2-7
v_gene: TRBV6-5
CDR3aa: CASSYSAGRPYEQYF

len: 17
j_gene: TRBJ2-1
v_gene: TRBV20-1
CDR3aa: CSAYGLAGNSSYNEQFF

len: 12
j_gene: TRBJ2-5
v_gene: TRBV7-2
CDR3aa: CASSLFAETQYF

len: 13
j_gene: TRBJ2-1
v_gene: TRBV29-1
CDR3aa: CSGRDRTYNEQFF

len: 17
j_gene: TRBJ2-5
v_gene: TRBV10-3
CDR3aa: CAISETPGTGGRETQYF

len: 13
j_gene: TRBJ2-3
v_gene: TRBV4-1
CDR3aa: CASSQRWGGSQYF

len: 14
j_gene: TRBJ2-5
v_gene: TRBV15
CDR3aa: CATSRTDSFETQYF

len: 16
j_gene: TRBJ2-3
v_gene: TRBV20-1
CDR3aa: CSARDPGEVRSLGQYF

len: 14
j_gene: TRBJ2-4
v_gene: TRBV20-1
CDR3aa: CSARDPPGANIQYF